Each of the 23 T cell receptor beta chains below was sequenced from the same sample in a study of T cell changes during pregnancy in multiple sclerosis. Libraries were prepared by immunoSEQ multiplex PCR; TCRdb keeps only in-frame clonotypes and omits some of them. The sample holds 25,000 to 30,000 clones; 85% to 90% are singletons and the top ten take about 7.3%. The starting material was CD8+ T cells from peripheral blood mononuclear cells, obtained before pregnancy. These receptors were collected from a female donor with multiple sclerosis, enrolled in a pregnancy study.

The rearrangement joins TRBV19 to TRBJ1-2; D is undetermined. Germline V gene data show CDR1 as LNHDA and CDR2 as SQIVND (reference sequence). V shed 2 bases and J shed 2 bases, with 15 bases lying between them. There are 16 residues in the CDR3. DNA for the CDR3: TGTGCCAGTAGTATATCCCGTGAAAGTCAGAACTATGGCTACACCTTC. Residues: CASSISRESQNYGYTF.

The chain recombines TRBV7-5 with TRBJ1-1. TRBV7-5 is listed as a pseudogene. The CDR3 is 15 residues long. The CDR3 sequence is CARSPGLAENTEAFF. The CDR3 bases are TGTGCCAGAAGCCCTGGATTGGCGGAGAACACTGAAGCTTTCTTT.

This sequence joins TRBV19 and TRBJ2-1; D possibly corresponds to TRBD2 (5 bases). Trimming left V 8 bases short and J 0 bases short, with 11 bases between. The CDR3 has 14 residues. Germline V lookup: CDR1 LNHDA, CDR2 SQIVND (reference sequence). The CDR3 nucleotides read TGTGCCAGTGGCTCCGGGGTCTCCTACAATGAGCAGTTCTTC. Translation gives CASGSGVSYNEQFF.

The genes are TRBV7-9 and TRBJ1-1; a possible D gene is TRBD1 (6 bases). CDR1 is SEHNR, CDR2 FQNEAQ, per germline (reference sequence). This CDR3 is 15 amino acids long. Trimming removed 4 bases at V and 1 base at J, with 13 bases between. In DNA, the CDR3 is TGTGCCAGCAGCTCGGTTAAACAGGGGAACACTGAAGCTTTCTTT. This sequence encodes CASSSVKQGNTEAFF.

The chain recombines TRBV10-3 with TRBJ1-6, with no clear D. The CDR3 runs 15 residues. CDR1 and CDR2 (germline): ENHRY, SYGVKD. V lost 3 bases and J 6 bases, leaving 12 bases between the germline ends. The CDR3 coding sequence is TGTGCCATCAGTGAAGGAACAGCGGCTAATTCACCCCTCCACTTT. It yields the protein CAISEGTAANSPLHF.

V usage is TRBV5-1 and J usage is TRBJ2-5; 7 bases are shared with TRBD1. The CDR3 length is 15 residues. The germline V gene encodes CDR1 SGHRS and CDR2 YFSETQ. J gave up 1 base and V 1 base, and 4 bases lay outside the gene matches. The CDR3 is CASSLQQGFQETQYF. In DNA, the CDR3 is TGCGCCAGCAGCTTGCAACAGGGGTTCCAAGAGACCCAGTACTTC.

The rearrangement joins TRBV5-4 to TRBJ2-7; D perhaps matches TRBD2 (5 bases). The CDR3 has 14 amino acids. The V gene's germline CDR1 is SGHNT and CDR2 YYREEE (reference sequence). The V and J ends lost 2 bases and 0 bases respectively, with 9 bases between them. CDR3 bases: TGTGCCAGCAGCTTCCGGGAAAGCTCCTACGAGCAGTACTTC. This sequence encodes CASSFRESSYEQYF.

The chain is built from TRBV4-1 and TRBJ2-7; D is perhaps TRBD1 (5 bases). V was clipped by 1 base and J by 6 bases, with 10 bases between them. The germline CDR1 and CDR2 sequences are MGHRA and YSYEKL. This CDR3 is 13 amino acids long. CDR3 loop: CASSQVQGSEQYF. Here the CDR3 DNA reads TGCGCCAGCAGCCAAGTCCAGGGTAGCGAGCAGTACTTC.

The chain uses TRBV28 and TRBJ2-1, with D perhaps matching TRBD2 (5 bases). The CDR3 runs to 13 residues. Per germline, CDR1 MDHEN and CDR2 SYDVKM. The V end lost 3 bases, the J end lost 6 bases, and 9 bases lay between the germline ends. CDR3 nucleotide sequence: TGTGCCAGCAGTTTGGACTCCCGCAATGAGCAGTTCTTC. Protein product: CASSLDSRNEQFF.

J is TRBJ2-1 and V is TRBV9; 13 positions match TRBD2. The CDR3 covers 17 residues. Trimming cost V 3 bases and J 6 bases; bases outside gene matches: 9. Germline V CDR1 and CDR2: SGDLS, YYNGEE. The CDR3 DNA is TGTGCCAGCAGCGCAACTAGCGGGGGGGCTCTTCGCAATGAGCAGTTCTTC. Amino acid sequence: CASSATSGGALRNEQFF.

This clone turned up a few times. The genes are TRBV4-1 and TRBJ2-7; 9 bases align to TRBD1. V lost 2 bases and J lost 4; bases outside the gene matches: 6. CDR3 length: 15 residues. CDR1 and CDR2 from the germline V gene are MGHRA and YSYEKL. CDR3 amino acids: CASSQSRDRAYEQYF. CDR3 coding DNA: TGCGCCAGCAGCCAATCCCGGGACAGGGCATACGAGCAGTACTTC.

The V gene is TRBV9, the J gene TRBJ1-1; the D gene is possibly TRBD1 (5 bases). The V gene's germline CDR1 is SGDLS and CDR2 YYNGEE. The CDR3 is 15 residues long. V shed 0 bases and J shed 0 bases, with 9 bases lying between them. The CDR3 nucleotides are TGTGCCAGCAGCGTAGGCGGGGCCGTGAACACTGAAGCTTTCTTT. This sequence encodes CASSVGGAVNTEAFF.

This clone came up once. The V and J genes are TRBV28 and TRBJ2-1; tentative D call: TRBD2 (6 bases). This CDR3 comprises 13 residues. The germline V gene encodes CDR1 MDHEN and CDR2 SYDVKM. Trimming stripped 5 bases from V and 6 bases from J, with 11 bases between. This CDR3 is CASSIMGLNEQFF. The CDR3 DNA follows: TGTGCCAGCAGTATCATGGGACTCAATGAGCAGTTCTTC. Full variable domain (remainder filled in from reference TRBV28 and TRBJ2-1): DVKVTQSSRYLVKRTGEKVFLECVQDMDHENMFWYRQDPGLGLRLIYFSYDVKMKEKGDIPEGYSVSREKKERFSLILESASTNQTSMYLCASSIMGLNEQFFGPGTRLTVL.

The chain recombines TRBV11-1 with TRBJ2-7; D uncertain. There are 14 residues in the CDR3. V shed 1 base and J shed 2 bases, with 9 bases lying between them. In germline, CDR1 is SGHAT, CDR2 FQDESV (reference sequence). CDR3 residues: CASSLDLIAYEQYF. The DNA of the CDR3 is TGTGCCAGCAGCTTAGATCTGATAGCCTACGAGCAGTACTTC.

The rearrangement links TRBV5-6 to TRBJ2-7, with 10 bases lining up with TRBD1. The junction had 8 bases not matched to a gene; V was cut back by 4 bases and J by 4 bases. Germline CDR1 reads SGHDT; CDR2 reads YYEEEE. The CDR3 sequence is 15 residues long. CDR3 residues: CASSRKDRGLYEQYF. CDR3 coding DNA: TGTGCCAGCAGCAGGAAAGACAGGGGGCTGTACGAGCAGTACTTC.

The V call is TRBV4-1, the J call TRBJ1-4, with D unresolved. This CDR3 is 13 amino acids long. V lost 5 bases and J 8 bases, leaving 12 bases between the germline ends. Germline CDR1 and CDR2: MGHRA and YSYEKL. The CDR3 here is CASSWRFGEKLFF. The CDR3 nucleotides are TGCGCCAGCAGCTGGAGGTTTGGGGAAAAACTGTTTTTT.

The chain combines TRBV11-2 with TRBJ1-1; D perhaps matches TRBD1 (5 bases). The V end was cut by 7 bases, the J end by 1 base, with 16 bases between. Germline V gives CDR1 SGHAT, CDR2 FQNNGV. The CDR3 covers 15 residues. Written as DNA, the CDR3 is TGTGCCAGCATCTCCTTCGGACAAACGAACACTGAAGCTTTCTTT. Residues: CASISFGQTNTEAFF.

The chain uses TRBV13 and TRBJ1-2; D is undetermined. V lost 4 bases and J lost 8, with 8 bases in between. Germline lookup yields CDR1 PRHDT and CDR2 FYEKMQ (reference sequence). This CDR3 comprises 11 residues. Here the CDR3 reads CASSSSVGYTF. In DNA form, the CDR3 reads TGTGCCAGCAGCTCGTCAGTCGGCTACACCTTC.

This clone was found once. V usage is TRBV7-8 and J usage is TRBJ2-2; possible D gene TRBD1, 8 bases. The CDR3 extends over 16 amino acids. V was shortened by 5 bases and J by 5 bases, with 18 bases between the two germline ends. CDR1 SGHVS and CDR2 FQNEAQ come from the germline V gene. This CDR3 reads CASSLLGQGGTGELFF. The CDR3 DNA reads TGTGCCAGCAGCCTCCTAGGACAGGGAGGGACCGGGGAGCTGTTTTTT.

This clone was observed a single time. Other nucleotide sequences in the sample specify the same CDR3. This chain connects TRBV9 to TRBJ2-3; 8 bases map to TRBD2. Germline assignment: CDR1 SGDLS and CDR2 YYNGEE. The CDR3 length is 13 residues. Losses at the gene ends were 2 bases for V and 4 bases for J; bases not matched to a gene: 0. Here the CDR3 reads CASSVGGADTQYF. CDR3 coding DNA: TGTGCCAGCAGCGTCGGGGGGGCAGATACGCAGTATTTT.

The V gene is TRBV19, the J gene TRBJ1-2; D is uncertain. V shed 2 bases and J shed 4 bases, with 8 bases lying between them. The CDR3 loop spans 13 amino acids. Germline CDR1 reads LNHDA; CDR2 reads SQIVND (reference sequence). CDR3 residues: CASSISGVYGYTF. The CDR3 DNA sequence: TGTGCCAGTAGTATATCGGGAGTCTATGGCTACACCTTC.

The chain has TRBV6-5 and TRBJ1-4; 9 bases align to TRBD1. The CDR3 covers 15 residues. Trimming removed 8 bases from V and 8 bases from J; junction bases left unmatched: 12. Germline V gives CDR1 MNHEY, CDR2 SVGAGI. The CDR3 DNA sequence: TGTGCCAGCGCCTTTGTAGGGGACAGGGCCGAAAAACTGTTTTTT. This encodes CASAFVGDRAEKLFF.

The chain has TRBV7-8 and TRBJ2-7, with 9 bases identical to TRBD2. Germline V gene data show CDR1 as SGHVS and CDR2 as FQNEAQ. With 5 bases clipped from V and 4 bases from J, the junction kept 6 bases outside the gene matches. The CDR3 spans 14 residues. The CDR3 coding sequence is TGTGCCAGCAGCCTGACTAGCGGCTCTTACGAGCAGTACTTC. It translates to CASSLTSGSYEQYF.